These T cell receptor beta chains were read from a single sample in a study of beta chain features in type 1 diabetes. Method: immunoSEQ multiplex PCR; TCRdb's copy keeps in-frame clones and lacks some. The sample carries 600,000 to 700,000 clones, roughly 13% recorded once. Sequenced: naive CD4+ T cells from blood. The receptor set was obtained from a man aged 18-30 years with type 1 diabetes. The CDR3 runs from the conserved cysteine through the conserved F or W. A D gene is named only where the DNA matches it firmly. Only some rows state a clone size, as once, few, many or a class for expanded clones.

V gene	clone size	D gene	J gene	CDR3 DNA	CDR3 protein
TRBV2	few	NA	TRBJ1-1	TGTGCCAGCTTATCACAGGTGAACACTGAAGCTTTCTTT	CASLSQVNTEAFF
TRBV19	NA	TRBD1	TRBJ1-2	TGTGCCAGTAGTCTCGAAGACAGGGGGTATGGCTACACCTTC	CASSLEDRGYGYTF
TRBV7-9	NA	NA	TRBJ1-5	TGTGCCAGCAGCTTGGCAGATAGCAATCAGCCCCAGCATTTT	CASSLADSNQPQHF
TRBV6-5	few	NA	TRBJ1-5	TGTGCCAGCAGTTTTTCCCCTCACAGGGCCAATCAGCCCCAGCATTTT	CASSFSPHRANQPQHF
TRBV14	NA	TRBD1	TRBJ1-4	TGTGCCAGCAGCCAGAGACAGGGAACTAATGAAAAACTGTTTTTT	CASSQRQGTNEKLFF
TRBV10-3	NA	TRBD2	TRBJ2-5	TGTGCCATCGCTAGCGGGGGTAGTGAGACCCAGTACTTC	CAIASGGSETQYF
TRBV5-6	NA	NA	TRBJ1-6	TGTGCCAGCAGCTTGGTTGGGAATTCACCCCTCCACTTT	CASSLVGNSPLHF
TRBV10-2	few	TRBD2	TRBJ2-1	TGCGCCAGCAGCGAACCGGGACTAGCCGGGAATGAGCAGTTCTTC	CASSEPGLAGNEQFF
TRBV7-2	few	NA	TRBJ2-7	TGTGCCAGCAGCCCAGGTTTGGGCTACGAGCAGTACTTC	CASSPGLGYEQYF
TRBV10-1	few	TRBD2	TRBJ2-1	TGCGCCAGCAGCCCCGGGACTAGCGGGGGGGCGGATCGATTCTTCTTC	CASSPGTSGGADRFFF
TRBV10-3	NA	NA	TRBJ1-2	TGTGCCATCAGTACGTCGCAGACCCTGCTTAACTATGGCTACACCTTC	CAISTSQTLLNYGYTF
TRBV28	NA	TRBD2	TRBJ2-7	TGTGCCAGCATCCCTCGGGGGGTCCACTCCTACGAGCAGTACTTC	CASIPRGVHSYEQYF
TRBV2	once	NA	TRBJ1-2	TGTGCCAGCAGTGTCTATACTAAGACCGGCGATGGCTACACCTTC	CASSVYTKTGDGYTF
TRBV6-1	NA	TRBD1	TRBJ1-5	TGTGCCAGCAGTGACCGGACAGGGATGGGCAATCAGCCCCAGCATTTT	CASSDRTGMGNQPQHF
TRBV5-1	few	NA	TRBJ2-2	TGCGCCAGCAGCCTGCCTGGTGCCCAACCCGGGGAGCTGTTTTTT	CASSLPGAQPGELFF
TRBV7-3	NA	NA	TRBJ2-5	TGTGCCAGCAGCTTAGGGAGGACAGTTGGGGAGACCCAGTACTTC	CASSLGRTVGETQYF
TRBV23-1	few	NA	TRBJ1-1	TGCGCCAGCAGTCAATTACCCGAGGGGAACACTGAAGCTTTCTTT	CASSQLPEGNTEAFF
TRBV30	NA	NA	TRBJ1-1	TGTGCCTGGAGGGGACTGCTTGAAGCTTTCTTT	CAWRGLLEAFF
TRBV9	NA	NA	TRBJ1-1	TGTGCCAGCAGCAGGGGCAACTTGAACACTGAAGCTTTCTTT	CASSRGNLNTEAFF
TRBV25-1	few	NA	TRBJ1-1	TGTGCCAGCAGTGTCCAGGGGTTCACTGAAGCTTTCTTT	CASSVQGFTEAFF
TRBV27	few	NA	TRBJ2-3	TGTGCCAGCAGTAAGGGTCAGCTAGCCGGCACAGATACGCAGTATTTT	CASSKGQLAGTDTQYF
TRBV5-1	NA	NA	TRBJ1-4	TGCGCCAGCAGCGTACAGGGAGGGACTAATGAAAAACTGTTTTTT	CASSVQGGTNEKLFF
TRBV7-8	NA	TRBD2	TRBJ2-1	TGTGCCAGCAGCTTACCCGTAGCGGGGGGGTGGAATGAGCAGTTCTTC	CASSLPVAGGWNEQFF
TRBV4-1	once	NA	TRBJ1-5	TGCGCCAGCAGCCAACCAGACCGGTTATACAATCAGCCCCAGCATTTT	CASSQPDRLYNQPQHF
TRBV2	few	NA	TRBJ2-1	TGTGCGTGGGGCTCCTACAATGAGCAGTTCTTC	CAWGSYNEQFF